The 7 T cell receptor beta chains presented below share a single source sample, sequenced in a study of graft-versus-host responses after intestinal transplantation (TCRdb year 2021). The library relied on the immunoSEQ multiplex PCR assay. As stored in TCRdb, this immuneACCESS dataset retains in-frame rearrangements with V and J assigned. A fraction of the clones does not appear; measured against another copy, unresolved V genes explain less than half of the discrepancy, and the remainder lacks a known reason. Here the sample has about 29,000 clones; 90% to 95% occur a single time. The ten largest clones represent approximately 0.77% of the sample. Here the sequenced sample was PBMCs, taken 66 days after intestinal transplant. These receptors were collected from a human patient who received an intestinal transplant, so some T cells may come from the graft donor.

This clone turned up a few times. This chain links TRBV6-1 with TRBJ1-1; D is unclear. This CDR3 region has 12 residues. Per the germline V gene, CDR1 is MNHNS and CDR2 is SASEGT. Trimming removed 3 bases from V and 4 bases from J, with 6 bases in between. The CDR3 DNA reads TGTGCCAGCAGTGATTATCCCACTGAAGCTTTCTTT. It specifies CASSDYPTEAFF.

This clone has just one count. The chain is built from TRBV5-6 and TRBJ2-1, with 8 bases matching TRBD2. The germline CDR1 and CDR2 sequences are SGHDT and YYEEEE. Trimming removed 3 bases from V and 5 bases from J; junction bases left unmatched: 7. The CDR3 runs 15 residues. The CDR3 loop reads CASSWRPTSDNEQFF. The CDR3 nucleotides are TGTGCCAGCAGCTGGAGGCCGACTAGCGACAATGAGCAGTTCTTC.

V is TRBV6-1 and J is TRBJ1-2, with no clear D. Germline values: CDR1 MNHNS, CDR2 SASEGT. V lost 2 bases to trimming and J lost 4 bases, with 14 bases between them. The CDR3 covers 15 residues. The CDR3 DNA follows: TGTGCCAGCAGTGAAACGTGGAGCGACTCCTATGGCTACACCTTC. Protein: CASSETWSDSYGYTF.

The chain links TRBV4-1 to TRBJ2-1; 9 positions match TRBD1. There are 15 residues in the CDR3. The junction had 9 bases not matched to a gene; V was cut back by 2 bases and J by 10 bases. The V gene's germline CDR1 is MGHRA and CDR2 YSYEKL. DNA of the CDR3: TGCGCCAGCAGCCAACCGGGACAGGGTAAGAAGGAGCAGTTCTTC. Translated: CASSQPGQGKKEQFF.

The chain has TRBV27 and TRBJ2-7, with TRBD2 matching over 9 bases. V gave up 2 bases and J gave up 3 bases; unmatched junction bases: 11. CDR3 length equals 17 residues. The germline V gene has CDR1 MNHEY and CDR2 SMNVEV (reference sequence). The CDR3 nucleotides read TGTGCCAGCAGTTTAAATGGGCTGGCGGGGGGGTACTACGAGCAGTACTTC. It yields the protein CASSLNGLAGGYYEQYF.

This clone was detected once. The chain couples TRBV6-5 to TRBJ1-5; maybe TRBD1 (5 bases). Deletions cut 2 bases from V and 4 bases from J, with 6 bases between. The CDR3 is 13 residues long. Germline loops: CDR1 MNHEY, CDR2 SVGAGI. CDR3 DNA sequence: TGTGCCAGCAGTTACGACAGAAATCAGCCCCAGCATTTT. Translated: CASSYDRNQPQHF.

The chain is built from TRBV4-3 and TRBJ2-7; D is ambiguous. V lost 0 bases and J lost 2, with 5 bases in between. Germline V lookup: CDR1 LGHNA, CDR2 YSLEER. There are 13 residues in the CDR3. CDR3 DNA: TGCGCCAGCAGCCAAGAATCAACCTACGAGCAGTACTTC. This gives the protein CASSQESTYEQYF.